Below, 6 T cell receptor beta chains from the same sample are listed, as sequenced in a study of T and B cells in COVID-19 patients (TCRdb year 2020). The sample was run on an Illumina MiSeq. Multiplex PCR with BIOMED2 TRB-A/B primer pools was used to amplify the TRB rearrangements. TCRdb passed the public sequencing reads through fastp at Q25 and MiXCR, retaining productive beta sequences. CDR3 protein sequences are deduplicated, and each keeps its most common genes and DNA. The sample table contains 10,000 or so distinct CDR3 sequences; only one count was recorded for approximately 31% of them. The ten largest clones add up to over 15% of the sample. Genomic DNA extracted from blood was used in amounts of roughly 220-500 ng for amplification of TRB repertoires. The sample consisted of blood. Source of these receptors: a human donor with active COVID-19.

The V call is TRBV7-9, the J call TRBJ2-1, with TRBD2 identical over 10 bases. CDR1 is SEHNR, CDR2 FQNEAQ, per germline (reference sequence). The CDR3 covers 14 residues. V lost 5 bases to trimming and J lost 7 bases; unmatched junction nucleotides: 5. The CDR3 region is CASSERGGGNEQFF. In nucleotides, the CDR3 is TGTGCCAGCAGCGAGCGGGGGGGCGGGAATGAGCAGTTCTTC.

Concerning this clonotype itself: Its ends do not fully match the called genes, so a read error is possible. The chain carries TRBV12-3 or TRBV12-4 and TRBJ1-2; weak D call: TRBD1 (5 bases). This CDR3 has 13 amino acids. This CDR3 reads CASSLASGRGYTF. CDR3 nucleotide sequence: TGTGCCAGCAGCTTAGCCTCAGGGCGAGGCTACACCTTC.

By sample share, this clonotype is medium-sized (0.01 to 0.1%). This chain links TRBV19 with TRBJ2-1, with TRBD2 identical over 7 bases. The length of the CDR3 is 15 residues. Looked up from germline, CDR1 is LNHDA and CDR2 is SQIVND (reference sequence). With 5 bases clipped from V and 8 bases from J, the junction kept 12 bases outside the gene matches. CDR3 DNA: TGTGCCAGTAGTGCCGTGGGGGGGGGGACTGATGAGCAGTTCTTC. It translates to CASSAVGGGTDEQFF. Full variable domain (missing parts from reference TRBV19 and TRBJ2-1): DGGITQSPKYLFRKEGQNVTLSCEQNLNHDAMYWYRQDPGQGLRLIYYSQIVNDFQKGDIAEGYSVSREKKESFPLTVTSAQKNPTAFYLCASSAVGGGTDEQFFGPGTRLTVL.

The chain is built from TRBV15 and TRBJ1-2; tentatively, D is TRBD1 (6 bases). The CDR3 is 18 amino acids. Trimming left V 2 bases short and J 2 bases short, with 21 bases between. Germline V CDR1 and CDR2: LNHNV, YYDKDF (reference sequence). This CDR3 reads CATSRTMGGSRGNYGYTF. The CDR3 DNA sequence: TGTGCCACCAGCAGAACAATGGGGGGCAGTCGCGGGAACTATGGCTACACCTTC.

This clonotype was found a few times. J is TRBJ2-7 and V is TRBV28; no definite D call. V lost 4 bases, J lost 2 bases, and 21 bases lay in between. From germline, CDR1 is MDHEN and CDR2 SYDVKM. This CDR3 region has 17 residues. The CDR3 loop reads CASSSPPYGRATYEQYF. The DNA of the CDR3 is TGTGCCAGCAGTTCCCCCCCCTACGGGCGCGCTACCTACGAGCAGTACTTC.

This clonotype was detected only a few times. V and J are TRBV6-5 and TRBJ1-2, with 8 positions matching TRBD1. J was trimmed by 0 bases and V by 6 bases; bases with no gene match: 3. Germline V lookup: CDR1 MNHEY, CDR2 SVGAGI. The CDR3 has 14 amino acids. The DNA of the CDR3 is TGTGCCAGCAGACAACAGGGGGCTAACTATGGCTACACCTTC. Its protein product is CASRQQGANYGYTF.